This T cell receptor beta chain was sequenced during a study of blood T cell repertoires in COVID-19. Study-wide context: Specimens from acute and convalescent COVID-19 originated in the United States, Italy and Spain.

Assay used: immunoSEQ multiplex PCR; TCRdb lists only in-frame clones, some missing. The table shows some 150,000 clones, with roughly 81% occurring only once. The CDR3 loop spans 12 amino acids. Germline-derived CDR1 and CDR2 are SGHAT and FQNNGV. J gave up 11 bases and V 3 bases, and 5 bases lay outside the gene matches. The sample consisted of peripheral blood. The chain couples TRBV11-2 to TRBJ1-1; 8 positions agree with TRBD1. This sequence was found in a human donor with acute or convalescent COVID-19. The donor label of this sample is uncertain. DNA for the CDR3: TGTGCCAGCAGCTTCGGACAGGGATTGGCTTTCTTT. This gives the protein CASSFGQGLAFF.